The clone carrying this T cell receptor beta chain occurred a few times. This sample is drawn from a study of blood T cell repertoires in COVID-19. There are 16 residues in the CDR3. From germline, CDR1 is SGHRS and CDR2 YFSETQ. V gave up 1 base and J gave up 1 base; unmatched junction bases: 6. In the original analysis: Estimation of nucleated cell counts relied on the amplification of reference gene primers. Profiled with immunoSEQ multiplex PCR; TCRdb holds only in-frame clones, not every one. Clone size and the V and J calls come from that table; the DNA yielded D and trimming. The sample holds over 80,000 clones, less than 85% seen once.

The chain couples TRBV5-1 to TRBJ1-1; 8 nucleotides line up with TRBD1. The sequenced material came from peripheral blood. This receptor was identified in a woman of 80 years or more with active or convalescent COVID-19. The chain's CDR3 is CASSLRTGGANTEAFF. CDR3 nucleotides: TGCGCCAGCAGCTTGAGAACAGGGGGGGCGAACACTGAAGCTTTCTTT.